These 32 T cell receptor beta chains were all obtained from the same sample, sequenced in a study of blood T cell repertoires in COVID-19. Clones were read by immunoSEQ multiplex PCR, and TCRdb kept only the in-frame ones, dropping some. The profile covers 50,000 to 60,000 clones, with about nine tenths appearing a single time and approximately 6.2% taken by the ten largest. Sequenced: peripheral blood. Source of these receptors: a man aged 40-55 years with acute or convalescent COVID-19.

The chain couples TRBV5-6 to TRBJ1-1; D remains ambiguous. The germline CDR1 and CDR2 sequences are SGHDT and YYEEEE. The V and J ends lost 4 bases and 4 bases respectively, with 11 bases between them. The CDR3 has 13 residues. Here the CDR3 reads CASSHGLGTEAFF. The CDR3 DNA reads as TGTGCCAGCAGCCACGGACTGGGCACTGAAGCTTTCTTT. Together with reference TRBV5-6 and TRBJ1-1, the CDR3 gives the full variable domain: DAGVTQSPTHLIKTRGQQVTLRCSPKSGHDTVSWYQQALGQGPQFIFQYYEEEERQRGNFPDRFSGHQFPNYSSELNVNALLLGDSALYLCASSHGLGTEAFFGQGTRLTVV.

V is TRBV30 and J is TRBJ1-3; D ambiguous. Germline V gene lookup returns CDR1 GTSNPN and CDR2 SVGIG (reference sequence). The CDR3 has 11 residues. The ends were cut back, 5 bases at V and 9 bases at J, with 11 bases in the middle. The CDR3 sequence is CAWGVLGTIYF. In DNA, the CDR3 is TGTGCCTGGGGGGTCCTCGGCACCATATATTTT.

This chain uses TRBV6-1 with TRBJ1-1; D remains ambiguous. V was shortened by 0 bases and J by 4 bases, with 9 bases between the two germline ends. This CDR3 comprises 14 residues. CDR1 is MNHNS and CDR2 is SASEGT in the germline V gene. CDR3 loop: CASSEARASTEAFF. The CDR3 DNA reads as TGTGCCAGCAGTGAAGCGAGGGCGTCCACTGAAGCTTTCTTT.

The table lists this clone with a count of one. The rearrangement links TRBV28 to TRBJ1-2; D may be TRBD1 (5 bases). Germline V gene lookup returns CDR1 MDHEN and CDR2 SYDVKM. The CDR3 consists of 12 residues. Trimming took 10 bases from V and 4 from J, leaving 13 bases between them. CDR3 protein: CATQGSGYGYTF. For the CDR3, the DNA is TGTGCCACCCAGGGTTCGGGCTATGGCTACACCTTC.

The CDR3 bases are TGTGCCAGCAACTTCGCGGGTTCCACTAGCAATCAGCCCCAGCATTTT. It yields the protein CASNFAGSTSNQPQHF. The rearrangement uses TRBV28 and TRBJ1-5; no clear D. This CDR3 is built from 16 residues. Trimming cost V 7 bases and J 0 bases, with 16 bases left between them. Germline loops: CDR1 MDHEN, CDR2 SYDVKM.

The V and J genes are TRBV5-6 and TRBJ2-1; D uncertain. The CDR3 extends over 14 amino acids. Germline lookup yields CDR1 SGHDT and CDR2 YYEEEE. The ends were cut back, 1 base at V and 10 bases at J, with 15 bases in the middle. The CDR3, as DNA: TGTGCCAGCAGCTTGATAGACATGAATGTAGAGCAGTTCTTC. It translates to CASSLIDMNVEQFF. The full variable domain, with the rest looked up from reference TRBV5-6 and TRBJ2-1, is DAGVTQSPTHLIKTRGQQVTLRCSPKSGHDTVSWYQQALGQGPQFIFQYYEEEERQRGNFPDRFSGHQFPNYSSELNVNALLLGDSALYLCASSLIDMNVEQFFGPGTRLTVL.

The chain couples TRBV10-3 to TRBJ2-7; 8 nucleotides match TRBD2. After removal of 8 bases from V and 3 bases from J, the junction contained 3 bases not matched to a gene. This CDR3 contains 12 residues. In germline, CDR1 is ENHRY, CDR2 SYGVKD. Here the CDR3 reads CAIGSGNYEQYF. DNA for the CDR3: TGTGCCATCGGTAGCGGGAACTACGAGCAGTACTTC.

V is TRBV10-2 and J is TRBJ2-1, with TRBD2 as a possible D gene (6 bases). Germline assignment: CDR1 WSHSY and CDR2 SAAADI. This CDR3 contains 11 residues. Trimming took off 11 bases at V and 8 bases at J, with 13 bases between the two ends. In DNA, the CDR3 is TGCGCCGCCAGCGGGTTCTATGAGCAGTTCTTC. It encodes CAASGFYEQFF.

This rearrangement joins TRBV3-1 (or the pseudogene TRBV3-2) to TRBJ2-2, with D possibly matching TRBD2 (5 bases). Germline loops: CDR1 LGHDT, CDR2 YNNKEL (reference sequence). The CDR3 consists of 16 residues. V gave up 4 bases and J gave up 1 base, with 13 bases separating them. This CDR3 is CASSRFASLNTGELFF. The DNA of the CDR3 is TGTGCCAGCAGCCGTTTTGCTAGCTTGAACACCGGGGAGCTGTTTTTT.

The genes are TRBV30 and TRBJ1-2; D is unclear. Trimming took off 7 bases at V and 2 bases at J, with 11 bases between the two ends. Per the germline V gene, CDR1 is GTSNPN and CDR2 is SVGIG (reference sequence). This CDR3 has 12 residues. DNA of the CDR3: TGTGCCTACCCGGGTCCCAACTATGGCTACACCTTC. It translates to CAYPGPNYGYTF.

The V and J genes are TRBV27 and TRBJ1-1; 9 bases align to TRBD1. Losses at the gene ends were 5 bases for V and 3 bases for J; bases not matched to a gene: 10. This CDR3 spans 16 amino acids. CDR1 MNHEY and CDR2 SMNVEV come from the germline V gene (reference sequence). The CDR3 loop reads CASSTWDRVGDTEAFF. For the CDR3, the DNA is TGTGCCAGCAGTACCTGGGACAGGGTTGGGGACACTGAAGCTTTCTTT.

The CDR3 coding sequence is TGTGCCAGCAGCTCTCCGGGACAGGGGTTTGAAAAACTGTTTTTT. It yields the protein CASSSPGQGFEKLFF. The V gene is TRBV5-4, the J gene TRBJ1-4, with 10 bases aligning to TRBD1. Looked up from germline, CDR1 is SGHNT and CDR2 is YYREEE (reference sequence). Trimming at V came to 3 bases and at J to 7 bases, leaving 6 bases not matched to a gene. CDR3 length: 15 residues.

Here the CDR3 reads CASSPTSFSGELFF. The DNA for the CDR3 is TGTGCCAGCAGCCCGACTAGCTTTAGCGGGGAGCTGTTTTTT. The V call is TRBV6-4, the J call TRBJ2-2, with 7 bases matching TRBD2. The ends lost 6 bases at V and 7 bases at J; junction bases unmatched: 8. The CDR3 has 14 residues. Germline V CDR1 and CDR2: MRHNA, SNTAGT.

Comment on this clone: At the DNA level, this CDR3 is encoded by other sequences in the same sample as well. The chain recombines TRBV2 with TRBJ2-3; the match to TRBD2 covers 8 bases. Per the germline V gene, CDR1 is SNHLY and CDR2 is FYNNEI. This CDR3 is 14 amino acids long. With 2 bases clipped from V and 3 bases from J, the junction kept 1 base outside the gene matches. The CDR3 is CASSETGGTDTQYF. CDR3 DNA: TGTGCCAGCAGTGAAACGGGAGGGACAGATACGCAGTATTTT.

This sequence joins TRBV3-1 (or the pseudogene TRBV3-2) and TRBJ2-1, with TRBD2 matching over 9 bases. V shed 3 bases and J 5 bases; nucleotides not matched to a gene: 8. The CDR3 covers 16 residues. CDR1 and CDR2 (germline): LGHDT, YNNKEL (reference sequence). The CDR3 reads CASSQVAGATNNEQFF. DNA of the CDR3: TGTGCCAGCAGCCAGGTAGCGGGAGCCACGAACAATGAGCAGTTCTTC.

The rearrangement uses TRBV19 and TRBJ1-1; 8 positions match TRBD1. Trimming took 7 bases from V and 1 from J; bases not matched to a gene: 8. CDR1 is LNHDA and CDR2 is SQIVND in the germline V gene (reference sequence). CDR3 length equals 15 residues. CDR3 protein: CASTSRQGRNTEAFF. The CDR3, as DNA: TGTGCCAGTACCTCTCGACAGGGGAGGAACACTGAAGCTTTCTTT.

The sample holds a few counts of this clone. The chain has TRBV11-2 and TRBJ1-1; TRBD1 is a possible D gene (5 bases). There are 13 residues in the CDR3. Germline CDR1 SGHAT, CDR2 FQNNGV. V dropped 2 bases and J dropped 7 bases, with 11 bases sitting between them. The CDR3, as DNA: TGTGCCAGCAGCTTACCCCAGGGCCGTGAAGCTTTCTTT. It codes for CASSLPQGREAFF.

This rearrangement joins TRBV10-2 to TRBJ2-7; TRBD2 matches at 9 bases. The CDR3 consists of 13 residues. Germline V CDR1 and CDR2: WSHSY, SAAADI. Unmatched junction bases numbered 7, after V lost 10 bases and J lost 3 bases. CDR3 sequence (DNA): TGCGCCACTAGGACTAGCGTCCGCTACGAGCAGTACTTC. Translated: CATRTSVRYEQYF.

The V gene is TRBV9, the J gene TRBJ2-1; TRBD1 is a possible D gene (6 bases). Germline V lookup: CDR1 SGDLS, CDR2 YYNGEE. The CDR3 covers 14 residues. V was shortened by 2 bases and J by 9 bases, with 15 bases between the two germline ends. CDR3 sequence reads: CASSVKLQGPEQFF. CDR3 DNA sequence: TGTGCCAGCAGCGTTAAACTACAGGGACCTGAGCAGTTCTTC.

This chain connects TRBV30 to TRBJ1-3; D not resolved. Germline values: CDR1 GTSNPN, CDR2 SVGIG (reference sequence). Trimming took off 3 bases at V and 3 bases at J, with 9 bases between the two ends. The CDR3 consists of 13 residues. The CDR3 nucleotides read TGTGCCTGGAGACGGGATAATGGAAACACCATATATTTT. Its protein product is CAWRRDNGNTIYF.

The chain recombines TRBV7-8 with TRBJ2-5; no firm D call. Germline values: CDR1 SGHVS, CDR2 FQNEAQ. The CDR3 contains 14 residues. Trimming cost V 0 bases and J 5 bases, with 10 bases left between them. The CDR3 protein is CASSLARSLETQYF. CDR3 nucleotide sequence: TGTGCCAGCAGCTTAGCGCGATCATTGGAGACCCAGTACTTC.

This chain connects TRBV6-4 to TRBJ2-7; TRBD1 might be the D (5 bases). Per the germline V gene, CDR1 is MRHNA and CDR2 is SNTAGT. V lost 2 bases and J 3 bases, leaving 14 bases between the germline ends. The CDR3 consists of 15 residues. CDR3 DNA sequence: TGTGCCAGCAGTGACGAGGCAGGGAAGGGCTACGAGCAGTACTTC. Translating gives CASSDEAGKGYEQYF.

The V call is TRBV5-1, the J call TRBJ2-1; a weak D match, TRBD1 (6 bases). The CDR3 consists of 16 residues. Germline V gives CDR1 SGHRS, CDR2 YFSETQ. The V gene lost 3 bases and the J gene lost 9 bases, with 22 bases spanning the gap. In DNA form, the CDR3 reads TGCGCCAGCAGCTCAAACTTTCTGGGGGCTGATAGTGAGCAGTTCTTC. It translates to CASSSNFLGADSEQFF.

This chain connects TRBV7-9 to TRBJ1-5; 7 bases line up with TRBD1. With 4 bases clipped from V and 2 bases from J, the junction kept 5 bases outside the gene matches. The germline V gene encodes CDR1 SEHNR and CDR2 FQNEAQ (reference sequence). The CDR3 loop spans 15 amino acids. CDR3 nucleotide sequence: TGTGCCAGCAGCTCCCCCGGGACAGGCAATCAGCCCCAGCATTTT. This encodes CASSSPGTGNQPQHF.

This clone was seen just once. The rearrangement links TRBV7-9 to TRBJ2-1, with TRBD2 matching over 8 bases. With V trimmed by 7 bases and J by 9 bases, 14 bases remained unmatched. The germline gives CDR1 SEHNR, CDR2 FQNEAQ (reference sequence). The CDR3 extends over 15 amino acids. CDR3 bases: TGTGCCAGCATACCCCACCAGCGGGAGTACGGTGAGCAGTTCTTC. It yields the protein CASIPHQREYGEQFF.

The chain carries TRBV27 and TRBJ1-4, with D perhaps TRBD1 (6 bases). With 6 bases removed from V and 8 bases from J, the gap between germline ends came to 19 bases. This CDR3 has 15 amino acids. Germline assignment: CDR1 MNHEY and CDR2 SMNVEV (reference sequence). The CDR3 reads CASSSSTGYGEKLFF. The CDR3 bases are TGTGCCAGCAGCTCTAGTACAGGGTATGGGGAAAAACTGTTTTTT.

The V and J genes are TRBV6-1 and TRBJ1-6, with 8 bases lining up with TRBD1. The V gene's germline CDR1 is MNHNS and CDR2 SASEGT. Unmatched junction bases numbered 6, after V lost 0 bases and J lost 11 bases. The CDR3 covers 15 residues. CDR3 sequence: CASSEAGTGLTPLHF. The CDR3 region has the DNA TGTGCCAGCAGTGAAGCCGGGACAGGTTTAACACCCCTCCACTTT.

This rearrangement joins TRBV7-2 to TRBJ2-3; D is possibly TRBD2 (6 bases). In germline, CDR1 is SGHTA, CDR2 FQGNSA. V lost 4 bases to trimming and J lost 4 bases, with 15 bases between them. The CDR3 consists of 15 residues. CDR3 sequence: CASSYSRLEADTQYF. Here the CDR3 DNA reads TGTGCCAGCAGCTACTCGCGACTAGAAGCAGATACGCAGTATTTT.

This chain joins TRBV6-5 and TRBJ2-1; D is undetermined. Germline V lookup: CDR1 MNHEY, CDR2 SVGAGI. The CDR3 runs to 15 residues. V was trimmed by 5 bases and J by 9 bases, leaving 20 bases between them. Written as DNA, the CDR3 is TGTGCCAGCAGTCCCCTAGATAACGGCCGTGGTGAGCAGTTCTTC. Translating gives CASSPLDNGRGEQFF.

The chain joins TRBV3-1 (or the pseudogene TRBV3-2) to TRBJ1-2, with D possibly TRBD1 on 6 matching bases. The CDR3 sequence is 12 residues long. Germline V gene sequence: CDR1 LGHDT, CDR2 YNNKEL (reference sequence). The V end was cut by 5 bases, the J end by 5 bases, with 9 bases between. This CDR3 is CASSEGQYGYTF. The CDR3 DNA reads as TGTGCCAGCAGCGAAGGACAGTATGGCTACACCTTC.

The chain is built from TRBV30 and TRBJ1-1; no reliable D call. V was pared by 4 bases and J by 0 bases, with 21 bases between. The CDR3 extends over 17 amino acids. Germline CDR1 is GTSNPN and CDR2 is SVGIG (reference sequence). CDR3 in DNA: TGTGCCTGGAATCTCGGTAGCGTCCGAGGGATGAACACTGAAGCTTTCTTT. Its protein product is CAWNLGSVRGMNTEAFF.

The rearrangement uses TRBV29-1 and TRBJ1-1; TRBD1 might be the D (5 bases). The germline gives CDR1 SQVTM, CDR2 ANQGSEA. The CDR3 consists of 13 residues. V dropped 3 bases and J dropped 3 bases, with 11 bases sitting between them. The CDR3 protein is CSVDAGWDTEAFF. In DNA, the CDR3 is TGCAGCGTTGATGCAGGGTGGGACACTGAAGCTTTCTTT.